A selection of T cell receptor beta chains follows, all from one sample in a study of blood T cell repertoires in COVID-19. Clones were sequenced by immunoSEQ multiplex PCR, and TCRdb holds only the in-frame ones, with some missing. The sample includes more than 200,000 clones, more than 70% of them seen just once. Source material: peripheral blood. Receptors were obtained from a man aged 40-55 years with active or convalescent COVID-19. Both conserved end residues are part of each CDR3. The D gene is left open where the match is weak. The listing skips clone size in some rows; elsewhere it reads once, few, many or a size class.

few	TRBD1	TRBV14	TRBJ1-4	TGTGCCAGCGGCCAGGGGGCGGATGAAAAACTGTTTTTT	CASGQGADEKLFF
NA	NA	TRBV2	TRBJ1-2	TGTGCCAGCAGTCCCGGGGAGGGAGTCTATGGCTACACCTTC	CASSPGEGVYGYTF
NA	TRBD2	TRBV6-2/TRBV6-3	TRBJ2-1	TGTGCCAGCAGTTACCGACTAGCGGGGGGGAGCTCCTACAATGAGCAGTTCTTC	CASSYRLAGGSSYNEQFF
NA	NA	TRBV6-5	TRBJ1-1	TGTGCCAGCAGTTACCCCGACAGGCATAACACTGAAGCTTTCTTT	CASSYPDRHNTEAFF
once	NA	TRBV4-1	TRBJ1-5	TGCGCCAGCAGCCAAGGCAGGGGTTTGGGTCAGCCCCAGCATTTT	CASSQGRGLGQPQHF
once	NA	TRBV11-3	TRBJ1-2	TGTGCCAGCAGCTACCTCCCGACAGCCTTCTACACCTTC	CASSYLPTAFYTF
NA	TRBD2	TRBV30	TRBJ2-1	TGTGCCCAGCAGAACAATGCGGGGGGCCGGGGGGAGCAGTTCTTC	CAQQNNAGGRGEQFF
few	TRBD1	TRBV24-1	TRBJ1-5	TGTGCCACCAGTGATCCCGGGACAGCTAATCAGCCCCAGCATTTT	CATSDPGTANQPQHF
NA	TRBD1	TRBV30	TRBJ2-7	TGTGCCTGGAGTGTACAGGGGACGGGAGAGCAGTACTTC	CAWSVQGTGEQYF
NA	NA	TRBV9	TRBJ2-3	TGTGCCAGCAGCGTATTCACAGGTCCCACAGATACGCAGTATTTT	CASSVFTGPTDTQYF
few	TRBD1	TRBV28	TRBJ1-6	TGTGCCAGCCTTCCTCCGGGACAGGGTATTGCACCCCTCCACTTT	CASLPPGQGIAPLHF
NA	NA	TRBV12-3/TRBV12-4	TRBJ1-4	TGTGCCAGCACTAGACGGGCTAATGAAAAACTGTTTTTT	CASTRRANEKLFF
NA	TRBD2	TRBV10-1	TRBJ2-5	TGCGCCAGCAGTGAAGGGACTATCGGGGAGACCCAGTACTTC	CASSEGTIGETQYF
NA	TRBD2	TRBV15	TRBJ2-2	TGTGCCACCAGCAGAGAGGGGGGGATCACCGGGGAGCTGTTTTTT	CATSREGGITGELFF
NA	TRBD2	TRBV30	TRBJ2-5	TGTGCCTGGGGCCTAGGGACTAGCGGGTCAGAGACCCAGTACTTC	CAWGLGTSGSETQYF
few	NA	TRBV19	TRBJ1-4	TGTGCCAGTAGTATAGGGTCGGCAGGATCGATAAATGAAAAACTGTTTTTT	CASSIGSAGSINEKLFF
NA	NA	TRBV4-3	TRBJ2-2	TGCGCCAGCAGCCAAGACCCCTCTGACAAGAACACCGGGGAGCTGTTTTTT	CASSQDPSDKNTGELFF
NA	NA	TRBV5-1	TRBJ1-1	TGCGCCAGCAGCTTCCGGGCGCCCCGCGGGGGAGTGAACACTGAAGCTTTCTTT	CASSFRAPRGGVNTEAFF
NA	TRBD2	TRBV29-1	TRBJ2-2	TGCAGCGTCCGCCCGGGGGGAGGGACCGGGGAGCTGTTTTTT	CSVRPGGGTGELFF
NA	NA	TRBV25-1	TRBJ1-5	TGTGCCAGCAGTGAAGGGGGGAAGGGAAGCAATCAGCCCCAGCATTTT	CASSEGGKGSNQPQHF